These 3 T cell receptor beta chains share one sample of origin, sequenced in a study of CD8+ T cells in alopecia areata. Extracted RNA was reverse transcribed, and the resulting cDNA served as sequencing template. Sequencing was performed with immunoSEQ multiplex PCR; in TCRdb, only in-frame clones are kept and a portion is missing. Of about 150,000 clones listed, about 51% were seen once; the top ten hold roughly a fifth. The input for sequencing was CD8+ T cells sorted from blood, taken at week 0. Receptor source: a human donor with alopecia areata.

The table lists this clone with a count of one. The CDR3 loop reads CASSYGTAGSEQYF. The CDR3 bases are TGTGCCAGCAGTTACGGGACAGCGGGGAGCGAGCAGTACTTC. This chain connects TRBV27 to TRBJ2-7; either TRBD1 or TRBD2 may fit D (7 bases each). CDR1 and CDR2 from the germline V gene are MNHEY and SMNVEV (reference sequence). The CDR3 covers 14 residues. The V end lost 4 bases, the J end lost 6 bases, and 16 bases lay between the germline ends.

The V and J genes are TRBV7-9 and TRBJ2-1; D unclear. Germline CDR1 is SEHNR and CDR2 is FQNEAQ (reference sequence). Trimming pared 2 bases from V and 7 bases from J, leaving 18 bases between. The CDR3 is 16 residues long. In nucleotides, the CDR3 is TGTGCCAGCAGCTTATTTGGGCAGTCCTCGTCTAATGAGCAGTTCTTC. The encoded protein is CASSLFGQSSSNEQFF.

The chain couples TRBV7-8 to TRBJ1-2, with a tentative D call TRBD1 (5 bases). V shed 5 bases and J shed 4 bases, with 11 bases lying between them. Germline loops: CDR1 SGHVS, CDR2 FQNEAQ. This CDR3 is built from 13 residues. The DNA of the CDR3 is TGTGCCAGCAGCCTCGACAGTGGCTATGGCTACACCTTC. This encodes CASSLDSGYGYTF.